A selection of T cell receptor beta chains follows, all from one sample in a study of blood T cell repertoires in COVID-19. Profiling relied on immunoSEQ multiplex PCR, and the TCRdb table lists in-frame clones only, not all of them. Here the sample spans about 69,000 clones, almost 80% being singletons. The specimen sequenced was peripheral blood. Receptor source: a man aged 55 to 70 with acute or convalescent COVID-19. Each CDR3 is given with its conserved first and last residue. The D gene is left open where the match is weak. Clone size is not always given. Where it is, it says once, few, many or a class for expanded clones.

D gene: TRBD1
clone size: -
J gene: TRBJ1-2
V gene: TRBV7-2
CDR3 DNA: TGTGCCAGCAGCCCAGAAGGGGGCCCTTATGGCTACACCTTC
CDR3 protein: CASSPEGGPYGYTF

D gene: -
clone size: large
J gene: TRBJ2-7
V gene: TRBV7-9
CDR3 DNA: TGTGCCAGCAGCCTTACAGGTTCACCCACCTACGAGCAGTACTTC
CDR3 protein: CASSLTGSPTYEQYF

D gene: -
clone size: few
J gene: TRBJ1-4
V gene: TRBV6-5
CDR3 DNA: TGTGCCAGCAGTAGAACGGGAGGAGAGTTTGAAAAACTGTTTTTT
CDR3 protein: CASSRTGGEFEKLFF

D gene: TRBD1
clone size: -
J gene: TRBJ2-3
V gene: TRBV5-1
CDR3 DNA: TGCGCCAGCAGCTACACGACAGGGGCTAGCACAGATACGCAGTATTTT
CDR3 protein: CASSYTTGASTDTQYF

D gene: -
clone size: -
J gene: TRBJ1-3
V gene: TRBV6-2/TRBV6-3
CDR3 DNA: TGTGCCAGCAGTTACTCAAGGGGTGGTGGAAACACCATATATTTT
CDR3 protein: CASSYSRGGGNTIYF

D gene: -
clone size: -
J gene: TRBJ2-3
V gene: TRBV7-2
CDR3 DNA: TGTGCCAGCAGCTCCAGGCTAACAGATACGCAGTATTTT
CDR3 protein: CASSSRLTDTQYF

D gene: TRBD1
clone size: -
J gene: TRBJ1-5
V gene: TRBV5-1
CDR3 DNA: TGCGCCAGCAGCTTGGGTGACGGACAGGGGGGTGGAAAACAGCATTTT
CDR3 protein: CASSLGDGQGGGKQHF

D gene: -
clone size: -
J gene: TRBJ2-7
V gene: TRBV6-5
CDR3 DNA: TGTGCCTCCATGACAGAGGCGCCCTACGAGCAGTACTTC
CDR3 protein: CASMTEAPYEQYF

D gene: -
clone size: -
J gene: TRBJ2-7
V gene: TRBV15
CDR3 DNA: TGTGCCACCAGCAGAGATTTCCCTAGCAGGAACGACTACGAGCAGTACTTC
CDR3 protein: CATSRDFPSRNDYEQYF

D gene: TRBD1
clone size: once
J gene: TRBJ1-2
V gene: TRBV7-9
CDR3 DNA: TGTGCCAGCAGCTCCGGGACAGTTTTTCAACCATATGGCTACACCTTC
CDR3 protein: CASSSGTVFQPYGYTF

D gene: -
clone size: -
J gene: TRBJ1-2
V gene: TRBV3-1/TRBV3-2
CDR3 DNA: TGTGCCAGCAGTAGAAACAGGGATGGCTACACCTTC
CDR3 protein: CASSRNRDGYTF

D gene: TRBD1
clone size: many
J gene: TRBJ1-1
V gene: TRBV14
CDR3 DNA: TGTGCCAGCAGTCTCCAGGGGGCCACTGAAGCTTTCTTT
CDR3 protein: CASSLQGATEAFF

D gene: TRBD1
clone size: -
J gene: TRBJ1-5
V gene: TRBV10-3
CDR3 DNA: TGTGCCATCAGGGGAGGGACAGGGGATCAGCCCCAGCATTTT
CDR3 protein: CAIRGGTGDQPQHF

D gene: -
clone size: -
J gene: TRBJ1-2
V gene: TRBV18
CDR3 DNA: TGTGCCAGCTCACCACAGCGGACGGAGTATGGCTACACCTTC
CDR3 protein: CASSPQRTEYGYTF

D gene: -
clone size: -
J gene: TRBJ1-5
V gene: TRBV27
CDR3 DNA: TGTGCCACACGCGGAGGACCTCGGGCTCAGCCCCAGCATTTT
CDR3 protein: CATRGGPRAQPQHF

D gene: TRBD1
clone size: -
J gene: TRBJ2-7
V gene: TRBV24-1
CDR3 DNA: TGTGCCACCAGTGATCCCGGGACAGGGGGCTACGAGCAGTACTTC
CDR3 protein: CATSDPGTGGYEQYF

D gene: -
clone size: -
J gene: TRBJ1-2
V gene: TRBV6-6
CDR3 DNA: TGTGCCAGCAGTTACCCAAAACGGTCTACTCACTATGGCTACACCTTC
CDR3 protein: CASSYPKRSTHYGYTF

D gene: -
clone size: -
J gene: TRBJ1-6
V gene: TRBV18
CDR3 DNA: TGTGCCAGCTCACCACGGAGCTCCTATAATTCACCCCTCCACTTT
CDR3 protein: CASSPRSSYNSPLHF

D gene: TRBD1
clone size: -
J gene: TRBJ1-5
V gene: TRBV19
CDR3 DNA: TGTGCCAGTAGTAGGGACAGAAGTAATCAGCCCCAGCATTTT
CDR3 protein: CASSRDRSNQPQHF

D gene: TRBD2
clone size: -
J gene: TRBJ2-1
V gene: TRBV4-2
CDR3 DNA: TGTGCCAGCAGCACCAGACTAGCGGGGGGGCTGGTGAGCTCCTACAATGAGCAGTTCTTC
CDR3 protein: CASSTRLAGGLVSSYNEQFF

D gene: -
clone size: -
J gene: TRBJ1-1
V gene: TRBV5-1
CDR3 DNA: TGCGCCAGCAGCATTACAGGGTCAGGGACTGAAGCTTTCTTT
CDR3 protein: CASSITGSGTEAFF

D gene: -
clone size: -
J gene: TRBJ1-4
V gene: TRBV6-5
CDR3 DNA: TGTGCCAGCAGTACGGACAGACCAAATGAAAAACTGTTTTTT
CDR3 protein: CASSTDRPNEKLFF

D gene: TRBD2
clone size: once
J gene: TRBJ2-2
V gene: TRBV9
CDR3 DNA: TGTGCCAGCAGCGTACGGGGGGATGCGAACACCGGGGAGCTGTTTTTT
CDR3 protein: CASSVRGDANTGELFF

D gene: -
clone size: -
J gene: TRBJ1-2
V gene: TRBV7-2
CDR3 DNA: TGTGCCAGCAGCTTACACAGGGAGTCTGGCTACACCTTC
CDR3 protein: CASSLHRESGYTF

D gene: TRBD2
clone size: many
J gene: TRBJ2-1
V gene: TRBV7-2
CDR3 DNA: TGTGCCAGCAGACCCATGACTAGCGGGGAATACAATGAGCAGTTCTTC
CDR3 protein: CASRPMTSGEYNEQFF

D gene: -
clone size: -
J gene: TRBJ2-7
V gene: TRBV21-1
CDR3 DNA: TGTGCCAGTCCGAAGGGGCAACACCGGGACTCTGCCTACGAGCAGTACTTC
CDR3 protein: CASPKGQHRDSAYEQYF

D gene: TRBD1
clone size: -
J gene: TRBJ2-5
V gene: TRBV7-2
CDR3 DNA: TGTGCCAGCAGCCCGGACAGGGGTGGGGGGACCCAGTACTTC
CDR3 protein: CASSPDRGGGTQYF

D gene: TRBD1
clone size: -
J gene: TRBJ2-3
V gene: TRBV29-1
CDR3 DNA: TGCAGCGGAGACAGGGGAGGAACAGATACGCAGTATTTT
CDR3 protein: CSGDRGGTDTQYF

D gene: -
clone size: -
J gene: TRBJ2-1
V gene: TRBV4-3
CDR3 DNA: TGCGCCAGCAGCCCGTCGGAGGGGAACAATGAGCAGTTCTTC
CDR3 protein: CASSPSEGNNEQFF

D gene: -
clone size: -
J gene: TRBJ2-1
V gene: TRBV5-4
CDR3 DNA: TGTGCCAGCAGCTTACCGACCAGGGGCCGTAACTACAATGAGCAGTTCTTC
CDR3 protein: CASSLPTRGRNYNEQFF

D gene: TRBD2
clone size: once
J gene: TRBJ2-3
V gene: TRBV5-4
CDR3 DNA: TGTGCCAGCAGTACTAGCGGGGGGGCCGCAGATACGCAGTATTTT
CDR3 protein: CASSTSGGAADTQYF

D gene: TRBD2
clone size: once
J gene: TRBJ2-1
V gene: TRBV11-2
CDR3 DNA: TGTGCCAGCAGCCCGATACTAGCGGGGGGCAATGAGCAGTTCTTC
CDR3 protein: CASSPILAGGNEQFF

D gene: -
clone size: -
J gene: TRBJ2-7
V gene: TRBV9
CDR3 DNA: TGTGCCAGCAGCGTAGAAACAGGCGCCCTGTTCCACGAGCAGTACTTC
CDR3 protein: CASSVETGALFHEQYF

D gene: TRBD1
clone size: -
J gene: TRBJ1-1
V gene: TRBV9
CDR3 DNA: TGTGCCAGCAGCGTAGAAGACAGGGACACTGAAGCTTTCTTT
CDR3 protein: CASSVEDRDTEAFF

D gene: -
clone size: -
J gene: TRBJ1-2
V gene: TRBV6-2/TRBV6-3
CDR3 DNA: TGTGCCAGCAGTTACTCAGCGACAGATAACTATGGCTACACCTTC
CDR3 protein: CASSYSATDNYGYTF

D gene: TRBD1
clone size: -
J gene: TRBJ1-3
V gene: TRBV7-2
CDR3 DNA: TGTGCCAGCAGCTTAGCAGGGGGCGCGGACACCATATATTTT
CDR3 protein: CASSLAGGADTIYF